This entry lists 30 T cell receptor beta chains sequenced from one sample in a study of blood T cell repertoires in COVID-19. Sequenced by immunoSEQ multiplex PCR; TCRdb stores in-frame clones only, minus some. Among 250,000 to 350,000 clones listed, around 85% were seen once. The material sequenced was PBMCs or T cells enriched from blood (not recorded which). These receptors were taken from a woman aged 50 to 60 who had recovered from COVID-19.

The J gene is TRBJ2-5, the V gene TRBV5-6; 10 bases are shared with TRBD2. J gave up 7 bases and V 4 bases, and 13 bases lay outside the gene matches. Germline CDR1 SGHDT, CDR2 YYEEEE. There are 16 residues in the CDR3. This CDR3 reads CASSPRTSGYKVTQYF. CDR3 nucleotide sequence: TGTGCCAGCAGCCCGAGGACTAGCGGATACAAGGTGACCCAGTACTTC.

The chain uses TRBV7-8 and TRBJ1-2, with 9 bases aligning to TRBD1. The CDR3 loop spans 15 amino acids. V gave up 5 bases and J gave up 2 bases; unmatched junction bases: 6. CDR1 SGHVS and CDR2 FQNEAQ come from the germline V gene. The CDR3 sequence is CASSLQGQGNYGYTF. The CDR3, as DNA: TGTGCCAGCAGCCTACAGGGACAGGGAAACTATGGCTACACCTTC.

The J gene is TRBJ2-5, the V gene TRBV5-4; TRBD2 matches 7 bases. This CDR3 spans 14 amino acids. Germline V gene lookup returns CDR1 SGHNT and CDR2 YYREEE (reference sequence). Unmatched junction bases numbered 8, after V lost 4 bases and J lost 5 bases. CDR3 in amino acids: CASSLRKGGETQYF. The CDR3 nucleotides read TGTGCCAGCAGCCTCCGGAAGGGAGGGGAGACCCAGTACTTC.

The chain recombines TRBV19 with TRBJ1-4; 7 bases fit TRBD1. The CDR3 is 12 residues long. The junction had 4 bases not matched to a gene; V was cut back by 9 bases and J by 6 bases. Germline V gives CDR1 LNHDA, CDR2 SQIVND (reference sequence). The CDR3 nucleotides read TGTGCCAGCTACGACAGGGATGAAAAACTGTTTTTT. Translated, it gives CASYDRDEKLFF.

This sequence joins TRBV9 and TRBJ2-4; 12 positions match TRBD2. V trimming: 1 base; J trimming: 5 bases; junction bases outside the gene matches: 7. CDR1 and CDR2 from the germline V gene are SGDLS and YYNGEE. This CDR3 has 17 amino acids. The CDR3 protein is CASSVRASGGVQNIQYF. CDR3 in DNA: TGTGCCAGCAGCGTACGGGCTAGCGGGGGGGTGCAAAACATTCAGTACTTC.

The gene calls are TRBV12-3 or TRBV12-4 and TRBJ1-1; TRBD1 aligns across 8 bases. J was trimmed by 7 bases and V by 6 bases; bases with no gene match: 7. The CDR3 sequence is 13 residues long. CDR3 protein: CASSDRGGVEAFF. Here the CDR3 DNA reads TGTGCCAGCAGCGACAGGGGCGGGGTTGAAGCTTTCTTT.

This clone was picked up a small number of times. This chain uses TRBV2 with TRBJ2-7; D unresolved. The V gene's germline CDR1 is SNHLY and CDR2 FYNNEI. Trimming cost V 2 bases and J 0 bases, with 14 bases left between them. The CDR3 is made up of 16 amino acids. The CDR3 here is CASSEFPMKSSYEQYF. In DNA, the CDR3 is TGTGCCAGCAGTGAATTCCCCATGAAGAGCTCCTACGAGCAGTACTTC.

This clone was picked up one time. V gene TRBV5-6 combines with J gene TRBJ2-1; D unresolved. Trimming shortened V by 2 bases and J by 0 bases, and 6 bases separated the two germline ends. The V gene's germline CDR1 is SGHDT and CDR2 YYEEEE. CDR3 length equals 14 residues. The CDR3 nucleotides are TGTGCCAGCAGCTTTCCTTCCTCCTACAATGAGCAGTTCTTC. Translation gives CASSFPSSYNEQFF.

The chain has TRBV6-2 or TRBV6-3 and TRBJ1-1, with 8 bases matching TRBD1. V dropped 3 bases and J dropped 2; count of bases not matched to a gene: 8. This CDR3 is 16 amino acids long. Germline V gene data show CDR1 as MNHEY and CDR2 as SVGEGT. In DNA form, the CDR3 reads TGTGCCAGCAGTTATAGCACGGGACAGGTTAACACTGAAGCTTTCTTT. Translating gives CASSYSTGQVNTEAFF.

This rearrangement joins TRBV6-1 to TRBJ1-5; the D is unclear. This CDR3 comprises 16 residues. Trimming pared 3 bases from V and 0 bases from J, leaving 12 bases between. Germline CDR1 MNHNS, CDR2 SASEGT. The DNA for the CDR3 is TGTGCCAGCAGTGAGCGACGGCGGGTTAGCAATCAGCCCCAGCATTTT. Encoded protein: CASSERRRVSNQPQHF.

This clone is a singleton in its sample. The CDR3 sequence is CASSTGQGIGQPQHF. Here the CDR3 DNA reads TGTGCCAGTAGTACGGGACAGGGGATAGGTCAGCCCCAGCATTTT. V is TRBV19 and J is TRBJ1-5; TRBD1 matches at 10 bases. The CDR3 runs to 15 residues. From germline, CDR1 is LNHDA and CDR2 SQIVND (reference sequence). Losses at the gene ends were 4 bases for V and 6 bases for J; bases not matched to a gene: 6.

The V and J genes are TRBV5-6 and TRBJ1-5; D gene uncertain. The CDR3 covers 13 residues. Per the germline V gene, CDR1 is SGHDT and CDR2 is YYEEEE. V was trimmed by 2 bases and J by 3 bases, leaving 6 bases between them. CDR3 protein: CASSFGTNQPQHF. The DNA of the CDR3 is TGTGCCAGCAGCTTTGGCACCAATCAGCCCCAGCATTTT.

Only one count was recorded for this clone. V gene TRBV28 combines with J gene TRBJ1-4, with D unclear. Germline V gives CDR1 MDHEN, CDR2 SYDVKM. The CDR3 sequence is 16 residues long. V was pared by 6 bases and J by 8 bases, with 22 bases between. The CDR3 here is CASRGRIRAAGEKLFF. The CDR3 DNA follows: TGTGCCAGCAGGGGTAGGATTCGGGCGGCGGGGGAAAAACTGTTTTTT.

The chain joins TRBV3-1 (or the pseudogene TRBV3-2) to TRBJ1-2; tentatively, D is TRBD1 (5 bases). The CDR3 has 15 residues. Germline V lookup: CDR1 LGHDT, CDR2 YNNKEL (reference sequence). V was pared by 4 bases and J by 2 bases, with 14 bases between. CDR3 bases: TGTGCCAGCAGCCCTTACCGACAGAAAAACTATGGCTACACCTTC. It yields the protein CASSPYRQKNYGYTF.

The DNA for the CDR3 is TGTGCCAGCAGCTTGGGGAGTTCGAGGTTCACAGATACGCAGTATTTT. Protein sequence: CASSLGSSRFTDTQYF. The chain recombines TRBV5-4 with TRBJ2-3, with D hard to call. This CDR3 comprises 16 residues. CDR1 and CDR2 (germline): SGHNT, YYREEE (reference sequence). Trimming removed 0 bases from V and 2 bases from J, with 13 bases in between.

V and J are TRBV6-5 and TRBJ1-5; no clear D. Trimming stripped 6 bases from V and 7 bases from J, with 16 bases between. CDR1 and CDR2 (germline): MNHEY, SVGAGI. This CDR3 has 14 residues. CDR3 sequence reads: CASSPGEVGQPQHF. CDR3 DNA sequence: TGTGCCAGCAGCCCCGGGGAGGTTGGGCAGCCCCAGCATTTT.

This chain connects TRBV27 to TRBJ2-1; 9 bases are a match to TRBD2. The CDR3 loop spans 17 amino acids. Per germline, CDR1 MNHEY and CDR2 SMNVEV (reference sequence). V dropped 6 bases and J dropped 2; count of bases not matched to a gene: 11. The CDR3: CASSTNYRTSAYNEQFF. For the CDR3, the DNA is TGTGCCAGCAGCACCAACTACAGGACTAGCGCCTACAATGAGCAGTTCTTC.

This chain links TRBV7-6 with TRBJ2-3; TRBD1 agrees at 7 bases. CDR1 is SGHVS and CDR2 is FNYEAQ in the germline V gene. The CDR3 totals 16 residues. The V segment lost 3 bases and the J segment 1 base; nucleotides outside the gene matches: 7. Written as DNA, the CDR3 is TGTGCCAGCAGCTTTGCCCAGGGACAGCGCACAGATACGCAGTATTTT. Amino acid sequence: CASSFAQGQRTDTQYF. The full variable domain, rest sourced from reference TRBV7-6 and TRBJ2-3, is GAGVSQSPRYKVTKRGQDVALRCDPISGHVSLYWYRQALGQGPEFLTYFNYEAQQDKSGLPNDRFSAERPEGSISTLTIQRTEQRDSAMYRCASSFAQGQRTDTQYFGPGTRLTVL.

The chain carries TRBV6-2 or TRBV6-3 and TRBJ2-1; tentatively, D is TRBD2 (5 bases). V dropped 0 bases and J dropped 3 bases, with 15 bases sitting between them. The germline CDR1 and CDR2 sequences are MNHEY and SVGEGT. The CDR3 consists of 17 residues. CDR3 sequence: CASSYSFSEKNYNEQFF. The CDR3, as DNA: TGTGCCAGCAGTTACTCGTTTAGCGAAAAAAACTACAATGAGCAGTTCTTC.

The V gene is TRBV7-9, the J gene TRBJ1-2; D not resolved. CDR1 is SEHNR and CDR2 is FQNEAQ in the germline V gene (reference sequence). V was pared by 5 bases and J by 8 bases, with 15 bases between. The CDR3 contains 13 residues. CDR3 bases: TGTGCCAGCAGCCCCCGGCAGTTCGGGGGCTACACCTTC. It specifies CASSPRQFGGYTF.

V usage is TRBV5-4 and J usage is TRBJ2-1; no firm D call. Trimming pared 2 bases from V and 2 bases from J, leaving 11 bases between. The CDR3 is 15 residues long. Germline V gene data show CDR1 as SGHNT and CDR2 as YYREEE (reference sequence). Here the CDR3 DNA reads TGTGCCAGCAGCTTCCTCAGCGAGACCTACAATGAGCAGTTCTTC. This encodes CASSFLSETYNEQFF.

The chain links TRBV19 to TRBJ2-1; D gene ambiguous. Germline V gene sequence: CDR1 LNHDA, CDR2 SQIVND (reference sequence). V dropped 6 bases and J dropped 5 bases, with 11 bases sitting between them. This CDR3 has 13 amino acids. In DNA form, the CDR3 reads TGTGCCAGTAGCCTTGACACTGACAATGAGCAGTTCTTC. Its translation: CASSLDTDNEQFF.

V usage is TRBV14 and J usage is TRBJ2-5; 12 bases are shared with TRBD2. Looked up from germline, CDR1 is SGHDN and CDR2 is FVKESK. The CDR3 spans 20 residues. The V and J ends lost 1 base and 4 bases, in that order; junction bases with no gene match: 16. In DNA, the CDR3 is TGTGCCAGCAGCCAAGTAGTATTAACGGGACTAGCGGGCGAACGAGAGACCCAGTACTTC. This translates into CASSQVVLTGLAGERETQYF.

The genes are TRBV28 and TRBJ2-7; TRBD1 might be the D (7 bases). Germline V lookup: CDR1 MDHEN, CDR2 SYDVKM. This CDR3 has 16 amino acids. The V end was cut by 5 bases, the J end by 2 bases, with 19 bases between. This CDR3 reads CASSLPLGGGPYEQYF. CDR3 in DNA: TGTGCCAGCAGTCTACCCTTAGGAGGGGGCCCCTACGAGCAGTACTTC.

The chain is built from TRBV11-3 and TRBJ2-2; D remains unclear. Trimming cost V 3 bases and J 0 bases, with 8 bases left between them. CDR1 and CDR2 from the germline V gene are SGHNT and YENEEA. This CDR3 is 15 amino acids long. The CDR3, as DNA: TGTGCCAGCAGCTTCAGGCACGCGAACACCGGGGAGCTGTTTTTT. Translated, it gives CASSFRHANTGELFF.

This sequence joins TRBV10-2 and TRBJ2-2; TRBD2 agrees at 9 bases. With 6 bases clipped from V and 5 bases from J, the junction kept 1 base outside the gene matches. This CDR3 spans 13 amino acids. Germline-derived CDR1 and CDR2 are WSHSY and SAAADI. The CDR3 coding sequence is TGCGCCAGCAGCCTAGCGGGAACCGGGGAGCTGTTTTTT. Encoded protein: CASSLAGTGELFF.

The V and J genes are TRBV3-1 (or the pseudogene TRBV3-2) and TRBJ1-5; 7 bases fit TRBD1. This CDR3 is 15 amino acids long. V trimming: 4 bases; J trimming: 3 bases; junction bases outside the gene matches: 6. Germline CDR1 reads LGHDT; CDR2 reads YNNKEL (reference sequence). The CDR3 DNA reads TGTGCCAGCAGCCCCAGACAGGGATACAATCAGCCCCAGCATTTT. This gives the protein CASSPRQGYNQPQHF.

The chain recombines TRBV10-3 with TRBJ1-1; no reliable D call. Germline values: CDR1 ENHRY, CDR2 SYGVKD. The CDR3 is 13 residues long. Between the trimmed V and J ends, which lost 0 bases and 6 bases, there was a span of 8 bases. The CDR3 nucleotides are TGTGCCATCAGTGAGTCACACCAACCTGAAGCTTTCTTT. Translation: CAISESHQPEAFF.

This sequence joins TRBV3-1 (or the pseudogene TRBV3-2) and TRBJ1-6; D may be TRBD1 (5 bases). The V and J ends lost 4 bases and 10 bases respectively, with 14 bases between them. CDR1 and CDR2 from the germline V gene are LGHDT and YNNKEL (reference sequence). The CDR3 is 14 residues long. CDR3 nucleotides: TGTGCCAGCAGCCCGTGGAGGGGAGGGTCACCCCTCCACTTT. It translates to CASSPWRGGSPLHF.

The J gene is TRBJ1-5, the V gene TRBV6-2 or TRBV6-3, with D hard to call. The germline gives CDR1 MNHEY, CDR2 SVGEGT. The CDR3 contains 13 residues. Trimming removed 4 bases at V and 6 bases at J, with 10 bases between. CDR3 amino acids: CASSFPAGQPQHF. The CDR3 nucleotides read TGTGCCAGCAGTTTTCCCGCGGGTCAGCCCCAGCATTTT.